A single sample is the source of the 6 T cell receptor beta chains below, sequenced in a study of T cells expressing NK-cell markers. From its re-call of the 5' RACE reads, TCRdb lists each CDR3 protein once, without DNA. This sample contains about 110,000 distinct CDR3 sequences. The sequenced sample consisted of blood T cells: a sorted CD56 or NKG2C T cell subset, CD4+ or CD8+ T cells, or bulk PBMC T cells (not recorded which). These receptors were collected from a woman aged 18 to 75 in good health.

The chain couples TRBV6-4 to TRBJ1-4; as DNA is missing, the TRBD1 call by TCRdb cannot be tested. The CDR3 totals 19 residues. The germline CDR1 and CDR2 sequences are MRHNA and SNTAGT. CDR3 in amino acids: CASSLTLDIKLATNEKLFF.

The chain combines TRBV12-3 or TRBV12-4 with TRBJ1-1; TCRdb picks TRBD1, but there is no DNA to check that call. The CDR3 length is 12 residues. This CDR3 reads CASRQGKAEAFF.

The gene calls are TRBV5-5 and TRBJ2-7; TCRdb outputs TRBD1, but without DNA this stays unchecked. Per germline, CDR1 SGHKS and CDR2 YYEKEE (reference sequence). The CDR3 has 15 residues. The CDR3 spells CASSLEGQTSYEQYF.

J is TRBJ2-3 and V is TRBV30. This CDR3 is built from 14 residues. Germline lookup yields CDR1 GTSNPN and CDR2 SVGIG (reference sequence). The CDR3 spells CAWSVAGSTDTQYF.

This chain uses TRBV4-3 with TRBJ1-2. CDR3 length: 16 amino acids. Germline V gene data show CDR1 as LGHNA and CDR2 as YSLEER. The CDR3 sequence is CASSQETSGENYGYTF.

The chain joins TRBV13 to TRBJ2-7; TCRdb designates TRBD2, a call that cannot be tested without DNA. The germline CDR1 and CDR2 sequences are PRHDT and FYEKMQ (reference sequence). CDR3 size: 16 residues. CDR3: CASSLRLAGAGLEQYF.